The entry that follows covers one TCR beta chain sequence. Its specificity is not known. The sample originates from a study of shared clonotypes between healthy human individuals. The overall study: The cohort comprised a couple of women and a few men. Their ages spanned 18 to 49 years.

Naive CD8 cells lacked CD45RO, underwent positive selection for CCR7 and left out terminally differentiated effector memory CD45RA+ cells. Study outcomes and limitations: Generally, estimated richness proved larger in naive subsets than it did in memory subsets. It was the few donors that limited the genetic and exposure-history diversity represented.

Clones were read by immunoSEQ multiplex PCR, and TCRdb kept only the in-frame ones, dropping some. The data show more than 2 million clones, roughly 95% seen once. Sequencing used naive CD8+ T cells sorted from blood. This TCR was sampled from a man between 18 and 35 years old in good health.

CDR3 sequence: CASSQDVRTGGDEQYF. The CDR3 bases are TGCGCCAGCAGCCAAGACGTCAGGACAGGTGGCGACGAGCAGTACTTC. The rearrangement links TRBV4-1 to TRBJ2-7; TRBD1 aligns across 7 bases. This CDR3 is built from 16 residues. Germline CDR1 is MGHRA and CDR2 is YSYEKL. Germline trimming cut 0 bases from V and 5 bases from J; bases unmatched to any gene: 10.